What follows are 28 T cell receptor beta chains derived from one specimen sequenced in a study of blood T cell repertoires in COVID-19. TCRdb keeps only in-frame clones here, not all; method: immunoSEQ multiplex PCR. The sample lists approximately 260,000 clones; 80% to 90% were seen once. The sequencing input was peripheral blood. The receptor source for this set is a woman in her 70s with acute or convalescent COVID-19.

The chain joins TRBV5-5 to TRBJ1-5; TRBD1 matches 9 bases. CDR3 length equals 16 residues. Per germline, CDR1 SGHKS and CDR2 YYEKEE (reference sequence). The ends lost 4 bases at V and 2 bases at J; junction bases unmatched: 7. For the CDR3, the DNA is TGTGCCAGCAGCGGCCGGACAGGGGTCGGCAATCAGCCCCAGCATTTT. This translates into CASSGRTGVGNQPQHF.

The chain couples TRBV5-1 to TRBJ2-7, with 11 bases fitting TRBD2. The CDR3 runs 16 residues. The junction had 5 bases not matched to a gene; V was cut back by 1 base and J by 2 bases. Germline CDR1 SGHRS, CDR2 YFSETQ. The CDR3 region has the DNA TGCGCCAGCAGCTTGTACCCTAGCGGGGGGACCTACGAGCAGTACTTC. Its protein product is CASSLYPSGGTYEQYF.

This chain uses TRBV28 with TRBJ1-1; D is undetermined. This CDR3 region has 11 residues. Trimming left V 3 bases short and J 4 bases short, with 3 bases between. Germline V gene data show CDR1 as MDHEN and CDR2 as SYDVKM. The CDR3: CASSFGTEAFF. The CDR3 bases are TGTGCCAGCAGTTTCGGCACTGAAGCTTTCTTT.

The CDR3 loop is CASSLPVGVDTQYF. The CDR3 region has the DNA TGTGCCAGCAGCCTCCCGGTGGGCGTGGATACGCAGTATTTT. V usage is TRBV5-4 and J usage is TRBJ2-3, with unresolved D. CDR3 length: 14 amino acids. CDR1 is SGHNT, CDR2 YYREEE, per germline (reference sequence). The V gene lost 4 bases and the J gene lost 6 bases, with 15 bases spanning the gap.

This chain connects TRBV9 to TRBJ2-3, with TRBD1 identical over 7 bases. The CDR3 totals 14 residues. The germline V gene has CDR1 SGDLS and CDR2 YYNGEE. The trim removed 2 bases at V and 5 bases at J, leaving 5 bases unmatched. For the CDR3, the DNA is TGTGCCAGCAGCGTGTCGACAGGGAAAGATACGCAGTATTTT. It translates to CASSVSTGKDTQYF. Full variable domain (outside the CDR3, taken from reference TRBV9 and TRBJ2-3): DSGVTQTPKHLITATGQRVTLRCSPRSGDLSVYWYQQSLDQGLQFLIQYYNGEERAKGNILERFSAQQFPDLHSELNLSSLELGDSALYFCASSVSTGKDTQYFGPGTRLTVL.

The V and J genes are TRBV7-9 and TRBJ2-6; 7 bases match TRBD2. From germline, CDR1 is SEHNR and CDR2 FQNEAQ (reference sequence). The length of the CDR3 is 20 residues. The junction had 16 bases not matched to a gene; V was cut back by 5 bases and J by 0 bases. CDR3 residues: CASSRAPLGGGLSGANVLTF. Here the CDR3 DNA reads TGTGCCAGCAGCCGGGCCCCCTTAGGCGGGGGACTCTCTGGGGCCAACGTCCTGACTTTC.

This chain links TRBV6-5 with TRBJ1-5; 8 nucleotides line up with TRBD1. The junction had 3 bases not matched to a gene; V was cut back by 6 bases and J by 2 bases. Germline V gene sequence: CDR1 MNHEY, CDR2 SVGAGI. The CDR3 runs 14 residues. CDR3 sequence: CASRQGAGNQPQHF. CDR3 coding DNA: TGTGCCAGCAGGCAGGGGGCGGGCAATCAGCCCCAGCATTTT.

The chain joins TRBV4-2 to TRBJ2-2; the D gene is possibly TRBD1 (6 bases). V lost 0 bases and J 9 bases, leaving 14 bases between the germline ends. The CDR3 length is 15 residues. CDR1 is LGHNA, CDR2 YNFKEQ, per germline. The CDR3 loop reads CASSQELQGHRELFF. CDR3 coding DNA: TGTGCCAGCAGCCAAGAGCTTCAGGGGCACCGGGAGCTGTTTTTT.

V usage is TRBV6-1 and J usage is TRBJ1-2, with D uncertain. There are 13 residues in the CDR3. The V and J ends lost 0 bases and 7 bases respectively, with 9 bases between them. CDR1 and CDR2 (germline): MNHNS, SASEGT. The CDR3 loop is CASSEAGIGGYTF. The CDR3 DNA reads TGTGCCAGCAGTGAAGCCGGGATCGGTGGCTACACCTTC.

The sample holds one count of this clone. The rearrangement links TRBV14 to TRBJ1-2; D is unclear. Germline V lookup: CDR1 SGHDN, CDR2 FVKESK. The CDR3 consists of 13 residues. Trimming shortened V by 2 bases and J by 3 bases, and 7 bases separated the two germline ends. CDR3 sequence: CASSQNTYYGYTF. The CDR3 coding sequence is TGTGCCAGCAGCCAAAACACCTACTATGGCTACACCTTC.

The V gene is TRBV2, the J gene TRBJ1-2, with 8 bases aligning to TRBD1. Germline CDR1 reads SNHLY; CDR2 reads FYNNEI. V lost 8 bases, J lost 4 bases, and 12 bases stayed unmatched. The length of the CDR3 is 15 residues. CDR3 sequence reads: CASQTAGQGLYGYTF. The CDR3 DNA is TGTGCCAGCCAAACTGCCGGACAGGGACTCTATGGCTACACCTTC.

As regards this clone: Additional DNA sequences in this sample encode the identical CDR3. The chain has TRBV6-5 and TRBJ1-5, with TRBD1 matching over 10 bases. V lost 4 bases and J lost 5; bases outside the gene matches: 2. This CDR3 has 14 residues. The germline CDR1 and CDR2 sequences are MNHEY and SVGAGI. CDR3 nucleotides: TGTGCCAGCAGTTCGGACAGGGGGGATCAGCCCCAGCATTTT. Its translation is CASSSDRGDQPQHF.

The rearrangement links TRBV13 to TRBJ1-4, with TRBD1 as a possible D gene (6 bases). The CDR3 runs to 15 residues. Germline CDR1 and CDR2: PRHDT and FYEKMQ (reference sequence). The V gene lost 1 base and the J gene lost 4 bases, with 10 bases spanning the gap. This CDR3 is CASSLEGGGNEKLFF. CDR3 DNA: TGTGCCAGCAGCTTAGAGGGAGGGGGTAATGAAAAACTGTTTTTT.

The J gene is TRBJ1-3, the V gene TRBV7-9; D ambiguous. The germline CDR1 and CDR2 sequences are SEHNR and FQNEAQ (reference sequence). The CDR3 is made up of 16 amino acids. The V end lost 4 bases, the J end lost 2 bases, and 15 bases lay between the germline ends. The CDR3 loop is CASSSGFGIAGNTIYF. The DNA for the CDR3 is TGTGCCAGCAGCTCGGGATTTGGGATTGCTGGAAACACCATATATTTT.

J is TRBJ2-7 and V is TRBV6-5; 8 bases match TRBD2. CDR3 size: 15 residues. Trimming at V came to 5 bases and at J to 6 bases, leaving 12 bases not matched to a gene. The V gene's germline CDR1 is MNHEY and CDR2 SVGAGI. Written as DNA, the CDR3 is TGTGCCAGCAGTCGGGGGGGGGCAACGTCTATCGAGCAGTACTTC. Encoded protein: CASSRGGATSIEQYF.

The chain uses TRBV11-2 and TRBJ1-1; D ambiguous. Trimming removed 0 bases from V and 14 bases from J, with 16 bases in between. CDR3 size: 13 residues. Germline V CDR1 and CDR2: SGHAT, FQNNGV. CDR3 sequence reads: CASSLDTGRAAFF. The DNA for the CDR3 is TGTGCCAGCAGCTTAGATACCGGGAGAGCAGCGTTCTTT.

The rearrangement joins TRBV7-3 to TRBJ1-2; D remains ambiguous. Germline V gene lookup returns CDR1 SGHTA and CDR2 FQGTGA. The CDR3 is 14 residues long. V lost 3 bases and J lost 5, with 13 bases in between. The CDR3 DNA sequence: TGTGCCAGCAGCTTCGGGGAAGAGGGTTATGGCTACACCTTC. As protein: CASSFGEEGYGYTF.

The chain has TRBV3-1 (or the pseudogene TRBV3-2) and TRBJ1-3, with D maybe TRBD1 (5 bases). The CDR3 covers 14 residues. V lost 1 base and J lost 11, with 15 bases in between. Looked up from germline, CDR1 is LGHDT and CDR2 is YNNKEL (reference sequence). The CDR3 sequence: CASSQGNQLQAIYF. In nucleotides, the CDR3 is TGTGCCAGCAGCCAAGGTAACCAGTTACAGGCCATATATTTT.

The table lists this clone with a count of one. The genes are TRBV11-1 and TRBJ2-1; 10 bases match TRBD1. The CDR3 contains 15 residues. Germline lookup yields CDR1 SGHAT and CDR2 FQDESV (reference sequence). Germline trimming cut 9 bases from V and 7 bases from J; bases unmatched to any gene: 12. As DNA, the CDR3 is TGTGCCAGTAACTTTCGGGACAGGGGTCAGAATGAGCAGTTCTTC. Residues: CASNFRDRGQNEQFF.

The chain joins TRBV3-1 (or the pseudogene TRBV3-2) to TRBJ1-1; tentative D call: TRBD1 (5 bases). The CDR3 consists of 13 residues. Trimming shortened V by 2 bases and J by 5 bases, and 9 bases separated the two germline ends. The V gene's germline CDR1 is LGHDT and CDR2 YNNKEL (reference sequence). In nucleotides, the CDR3 is TGTGCCAGCAGCCAACACGGGGGGACTGAAGCTTTCTTT. Its translation: CASSQHGGTEAFF.

The genes are TRBV5-5 and TRBJ2-7; 9 bases fit TRBD1. In germline, CDR1 is SGHKS, CDR2 YYEKEE (reference sequence). V shed 0 bases, J shed 4 bases, and the junction held 8 bases outside the gene matches. CDR3 length: 16 amino acids. CDR3 sequence: CASSLAGGQGSYEQYF. CDR3 coding DNA: TGTGCCAGCAGCTTGGCCGGGGGACAGGGCTCTTACGAGCAGTACTTC.

This clone occurred a few times. This chain links TRBV6-5 with TRBJ1-1; 10 nucleotides match TRBD1. This CDR3 is built from 14 residues. Germline V CDR1 and CDR2: MNHEY, SVGAGI. Trimming cost V 8 bases and J 4 bases; bases outside gene matches: 7. CDR3 nucleotide sequence: TGTGCCAGCGCCCGACAGGGGGCACGCACTGAAGCTTTCTTT. Translation: CASARQGARTEAFF.

The J gene is TRBJ2-7, the V gene TRBV6-6; D gene ambiguous. V was shortened by 2 bases and J by 3 bases, with 11 bases between the two germline ends. Germline V gene data show CDR1 as MNHNY and CDR2 as SVGAGI (reference sequence). This CDR3 comprises 14 residues. CDR3 DNA: TGTGCCAGCAGTTACCTTCCCGGTTACTACGAGCAGTACTTC. Its translation is CASSYLPGYYEQYF.

J is TRBJ1-1 and V is TRBV15; 7 nucleotides align to TRBD1. CDR3 length: 14 amino acids. The V gene's germline CDR1 is LNHNV and CDR2 YYDKDF (reference sequence). The V segment lost 5 bases and the J segment 1 base; nucleotides outside the gene matches: 4. The CDR3 loop is CATSETGRNTEAFF. The CDR3 DNA reads as TGTGCCACCAGCGAGACAGGGAGGAACACTGAAGCTTTCTTT.

The V gene is TRBV18, the J gene TRBJ1-2; D may be TRBD1 (6 bases). CDR1 and CDR2 (germline): KGHSH, LQKENI. Trimming removed 3 bases at V and 8 bases at J, with 13 bases between. The CDR3 runs 13 residues. The CDR3 reads CASSPGTLEGYTF. In DNA form, the CDR3 reads TGTGCCAGCTCACCCGGGACATTGGAGGGCTACACCTTC.

The chain carries TRBV7-2 and TRBJ1-1; a weak D match, TRBD1 (6 bases). There are 15 residues in the CDR3. The germline V gene has CDR1 SGHTA and CDR2 FQGNSA. V lost 5 bases to trimming and J lost 1 base, with 14 bases between them. CDR3: CASSPYRATNTEAFF. The CDR3 coding sequence is TGTGCCAGCAGCCCTTACAGGGCTACGAACACTGAAGCTTTCTTT.

This chain joins TRBV29-1 and TRBJ2-6, with D perhaps TRBD2 (6 bases). V was shortened by 5 bases and J by 0 bases, with 14 bases between the two germline ends. The CDR3 totals 16 residues. Germline V gives CDR1 SQVTM, CDR2 ANQGSEA. The CDR3 here is CSVQALGGSGANVLTF. DNA for the CDR3: TGCAGCGTTCAGGCCCTCGGGGGCTCTGGGGCCAACGTCCTGACTTTC.

V usage is TRBV2 and J usage is TRBJ2-7; weak D call: TRBD1 (6 bases). The length of the CDR3 is 12 residues. Germline CDR1 and CDR2: SNHLY and FYNNEI. Trimming stripped 8 bases from V and 3 bases from J, with 11 bases between. DNA of the CDR3: TGTGCCAGCCTTGAGGGACACTACGAGCAGTACTTC. Translation gives CASLEGHYEQYF.